This T cell receptor beta chain was found in a study of shared clonotypes between healthy human individuals. Repertoires were generated with immunoSEQ multiplex PCR, while TCRdb's copy carries only in-frame clones and drops some. The sample yields millions of clones, more than 80% seen once. V lost 5 bases and J 4 bases, leaving 13 bases between the germline ends. CDR1 and CDR2 from the germline V gene are SGHDT and YYEEEE. This CDR3 comprises 13 residues. About this clone: The same CDR3 is also encoded by other DNA sequences in this sample.

The clonotype comes from a man in his late teens or twenties in good health. Sequences were obtained from naive CD4+ T cells sorted from blood. The subset was: CD45RA+ positively selected. The V gene is TRBV5-6, the J gene TRBJ2-7; D perhaps matches TRBD2 (5 bases). The CDR3 bases are TGTGCCAGCAGTTTTGACCGCGGGTACGAGCAGTACTTC. Translation: CASSFDRGYEQYF.